The TCR beta chain described here comes from a study of T cells in Graves' hyperthyroidism and ophthalmopathy. Any patient presenting with uncontrolled infection, other autoimmune disease, pregnancy or lactation was left out. Used for diagnoses were clinical symptoms, serum thyroxine and TRAb, thyroid ultrasound and orbital computed tomography. This clonotype was counted once. As yet, its antigen is unknown. The CDR3 consists of 13 residues. V lost 7 bases to trimming and J lost 4 bases, with 17 bases between them. Germline V gene data show CDR1 as SQVTM and CDR2 as ANQGSEA. Findings of the study overall: The model identified upcoming ophthalmopathy a median approximately seven months ahead of onset. Ophthalmopathy was told apart from stable hyperthyroidism by a 13 V-J model.

Template material for amplifying TCR beta CDR3 regions consisted of RNA transcripts. An initial round of RT-PCR targeting the TCR CDR3 relied on the HTBI primer set. TCRdb ran MiXCR on the multiplex PCR reads and lists one entry per CDR3 protein. The sample records over 650,000 distinct CDR3 sequences, roughly 46% being singletons. Sequencing was carried out using peripheral blood or thyroid tissue (not recorded which). The genes are TRBV29-1 and TRBJ2-7, with D hard to call. This TCR was recovered from an adult man with Graves' disease, either hyperthyroidism or ophthalmopathy (not recorded which). The CDR3 bases are TGCAGCGCTGGGTCTTGGGATTCTTACGAGCAGTACTTC. This gives the protein CSAGSWDSYEQYF.